Reported below is one TCR beta chain. No antigen is known for it. This CDR3 is also generated by other DNA sequences in the sample. The length of the CDR3 is 15 residues. Trimming at V came to 5 bases and at J to 4 bases, leaving 7 bases not matched to a gene. From germline, CDR1 is SGHTA and CDR2 FQGNSA. Some clones are missing from TCRdb's copy, which holds only in-frame ones; the method was immunoSEQ multiplex PCR. The sample shows some 100,000 clones, about 83% of them seen only once. The data are from a study of cytomegalovirus exposure and HLA in healthy donors. Whole-study context: A subsequent analysis stated that the 110 or so validation repertoires were run on the same platform as the roughly 700 first-cohort repertoires. The study, taken as a whole, reports: In a later analysis, first-cohort TCR clusters were found to tend to co-occur in the approximately 110 validation repertoires. Listed as cytomegalovirus-associated were about 160 TCR beta chains. In vitro data verified three CMV-associated chains as specific for CMV antigens.

The genes are TRBV7-2 and TRBJ2-5, with 10 bases lining up with TRBD2. This sequence originates from a man aged 18 to 29 in good health and CMV-seronegative. Sequenced sample: PBMCs. The CDR3 DNA sequence: TGTGCCAGCAGCCCATCTAGCGGGAGTTTAGAGACCCAGTACTTC. Translated: CASSPSSGSLETQYF.